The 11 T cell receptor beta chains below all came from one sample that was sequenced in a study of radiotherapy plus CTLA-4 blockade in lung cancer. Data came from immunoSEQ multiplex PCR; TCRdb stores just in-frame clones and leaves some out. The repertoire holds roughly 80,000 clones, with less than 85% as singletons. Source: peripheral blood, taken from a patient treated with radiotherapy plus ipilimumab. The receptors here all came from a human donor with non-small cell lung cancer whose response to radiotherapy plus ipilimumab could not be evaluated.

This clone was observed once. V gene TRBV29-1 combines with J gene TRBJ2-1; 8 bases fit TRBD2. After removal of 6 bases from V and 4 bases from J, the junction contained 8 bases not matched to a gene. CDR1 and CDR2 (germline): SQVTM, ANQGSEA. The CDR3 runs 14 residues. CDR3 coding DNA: TGCAGCGTGAGGGGACTAGACCTATACAATGAGCAGTTCTTC. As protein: CSVRGLDLYNEQFF.

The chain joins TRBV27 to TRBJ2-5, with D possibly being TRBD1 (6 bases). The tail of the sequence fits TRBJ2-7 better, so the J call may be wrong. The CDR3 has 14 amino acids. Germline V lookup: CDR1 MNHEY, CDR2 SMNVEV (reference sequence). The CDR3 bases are TGTGCCAGCAGTTTTGGACAGACCTCCTACGAGCAGTACTTC. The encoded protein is CASSFGQTSYEQYF.

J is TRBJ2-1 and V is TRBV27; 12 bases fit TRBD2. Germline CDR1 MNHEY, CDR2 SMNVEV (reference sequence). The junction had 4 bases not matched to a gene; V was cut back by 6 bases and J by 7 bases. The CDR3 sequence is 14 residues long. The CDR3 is CASRLAGGLNEQFF. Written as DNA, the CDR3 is TGTGCCAGCAGACTAGCGGGGGGTTTGAATGAGCAGTTCTTC.

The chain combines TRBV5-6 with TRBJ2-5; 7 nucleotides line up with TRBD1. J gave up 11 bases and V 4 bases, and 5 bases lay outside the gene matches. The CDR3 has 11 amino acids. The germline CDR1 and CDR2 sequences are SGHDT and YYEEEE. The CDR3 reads CASSTTTGQYF. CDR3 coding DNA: TGTGCCAGCAGCACTACGACAGGGCAGTACTTC. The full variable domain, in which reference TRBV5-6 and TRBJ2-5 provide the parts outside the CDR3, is DAGVTQSPTHLIKTRGQQVTLRCSPKSGHDTVSWYQQALGQGPQFIFQYYEEEERQRGNFPDRFSGHQFPNYSSELNVNALLLGDSALYLCASSTTTGQYFGPGTRLLVL.

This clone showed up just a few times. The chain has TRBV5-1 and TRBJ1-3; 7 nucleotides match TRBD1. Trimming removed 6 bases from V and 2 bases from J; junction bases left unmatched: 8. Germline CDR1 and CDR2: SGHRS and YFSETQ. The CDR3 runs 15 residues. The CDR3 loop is CASNPTGVTGNTIYF. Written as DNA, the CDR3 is TGCGCCAGCAACCCCACAGGGGTGACTGGAAACACCATATATTTT.

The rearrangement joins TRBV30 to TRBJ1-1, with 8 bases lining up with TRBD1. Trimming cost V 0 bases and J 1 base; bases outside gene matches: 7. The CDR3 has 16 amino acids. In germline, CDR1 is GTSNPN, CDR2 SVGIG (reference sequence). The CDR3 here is CAWSVPTGGPNTEAFF. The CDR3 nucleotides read TGTGCCTGGAGTGTACCAACAGGGGGTCCGAACACTGAAGCTTTCTTT.

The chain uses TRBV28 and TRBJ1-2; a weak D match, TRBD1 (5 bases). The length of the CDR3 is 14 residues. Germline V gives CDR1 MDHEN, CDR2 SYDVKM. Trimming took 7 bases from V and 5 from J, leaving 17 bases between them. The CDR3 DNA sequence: TGTGCCAGCAACCCTGTAGGGGCGGTTTATGGCTACACCTTC. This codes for CASNPVGAVYGYTF.

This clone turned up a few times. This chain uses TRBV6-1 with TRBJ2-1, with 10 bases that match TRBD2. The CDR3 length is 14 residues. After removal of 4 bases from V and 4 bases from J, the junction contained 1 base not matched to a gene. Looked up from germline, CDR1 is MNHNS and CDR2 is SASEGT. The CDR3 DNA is TGTGCCAGCAGTGTAGCGGGGGGTTACAATGAGCAGTTCTTC. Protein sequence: CASSVAGGYNEQFF.

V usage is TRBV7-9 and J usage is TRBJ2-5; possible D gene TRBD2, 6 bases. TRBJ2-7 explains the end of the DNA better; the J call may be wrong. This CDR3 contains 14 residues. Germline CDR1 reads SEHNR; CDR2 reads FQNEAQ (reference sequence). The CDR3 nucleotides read TGTGCCAGCAGCTCGGACCGGGGGAGCTACGAGCAGTACTTC. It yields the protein CASSSDRGSYEQYF.

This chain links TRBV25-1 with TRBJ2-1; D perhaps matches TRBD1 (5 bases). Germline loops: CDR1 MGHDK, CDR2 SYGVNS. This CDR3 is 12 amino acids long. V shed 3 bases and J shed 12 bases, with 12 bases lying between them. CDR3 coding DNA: TGTGCCAGCAGTGATCCAGGGTTCCGGCAGTTCTTC. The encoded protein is CASSDPGFRQFF.

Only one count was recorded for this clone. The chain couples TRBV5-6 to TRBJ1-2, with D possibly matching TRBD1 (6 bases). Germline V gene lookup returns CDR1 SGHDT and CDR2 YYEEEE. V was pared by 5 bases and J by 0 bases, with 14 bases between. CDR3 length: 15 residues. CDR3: CASSGGISSNYGYTF. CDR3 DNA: TGTGCCAGCAGTGGGGGCATCTCATCTAACTATGGCTACACCTTC.